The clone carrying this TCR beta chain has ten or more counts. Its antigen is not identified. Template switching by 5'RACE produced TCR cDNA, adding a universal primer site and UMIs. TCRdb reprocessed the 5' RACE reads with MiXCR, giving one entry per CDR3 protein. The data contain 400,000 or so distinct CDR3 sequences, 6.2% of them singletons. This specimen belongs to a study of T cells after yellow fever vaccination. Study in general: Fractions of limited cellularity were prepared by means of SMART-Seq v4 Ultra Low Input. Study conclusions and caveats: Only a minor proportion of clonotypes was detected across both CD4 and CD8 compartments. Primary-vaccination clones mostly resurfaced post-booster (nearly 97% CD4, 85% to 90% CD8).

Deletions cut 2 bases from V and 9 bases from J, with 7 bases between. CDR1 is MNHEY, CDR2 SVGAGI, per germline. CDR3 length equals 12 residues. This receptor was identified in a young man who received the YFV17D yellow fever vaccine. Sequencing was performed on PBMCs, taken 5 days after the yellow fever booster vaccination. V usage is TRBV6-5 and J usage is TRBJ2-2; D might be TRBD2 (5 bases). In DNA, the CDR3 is TGTGCCAGCAGTTACGAGGGTCGGGAGCTGTTTTTT. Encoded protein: CASSYEGRELFF.